Listed below are T cell receptor beta chains from one sample, sequenced in a study of blood T cell repertoires in COVID-19. The protocol was immunoSEQ multiplex PCR, while the TCRdb copy is restricted to in-frame clones and leaves out a portion. The sample yields roughly 180,000 clones, roughly 82% seen once. The sequencing input was PBMCs or T cells enriched from blood (not recorded which). The receptor set was obtained from a man aged 35 to 55 who had recovered from COVID-19. CDR3s include the opening cysteine and the closing phenylalanine or tryptophan. Each record gives: J gene, V gene, D gene, CDR3 protein, CDR3 DNA. D genes are given only for firm matches.

j_gene: TRBJ1-2
v_gene: TRBV20-1
d_gene: TRBD1
CDR3aa: CSASEARGRGYGYTF
CDR3nt: TGCAGTGCTAGTGAAGCCAGGGGGCGCGGCTATGGCTACACCTTC

j_gene: TRBJ2-5
v_gene: TRBV6-5
d_gene: TRBD1
CDR3aa: CASSYSGQGLGTQYF
CDR3nt: TGTGCCAGCAGTTACTCGGGACAGGGATTGGGGACCCAGTACTTC

j_gene: TRBJ1-6
v_gene: TRBV18
d_gene: -
CDR3aa: CASSPPNDRAGAPLHF
CDR3nt: TGTGCCAGCTCACCTCCTAATGACCGGGCCGGGGCACCCCTCCACTTT

j_gene: TRBJ1-6
v_gene: TRBV13
d_gene: TRBD1
CDR3aa: CASSPQGQGGSPLHF
CDR3nt: TGTGCCAGCAGCCCTCAGGGACAGGGTGGTTCACCCCTCCACTTT

j_gene: TRBJ1-6
v_gene: TRBV27
d_gene: -
CDR3aa: CASSFSRAAPLHF
CDR3nt: TGTGCCAGCAGTTTCTCGAGGGCTGCACCCCTCCACTTT

j_gene: TRBJ1-1
v_gene: TRBV5-4
d_gene: -
CDR3aa: CASSLQGTTEAFF
CDR3nt: TGTGCCAGCAGCTTGCAGGGGACCACTGAAGCTTTCTTT

j_gene: TRBJ1-1
v_gene: TRBV18
d_gene: -
CDR3aa: CASSPREGSNTEAFF
CDR3nt: TGTGCCAGCTCACCCAGGGAGGGATCGAACACTGAAGCTTTCTTT

j_gene: TRBJ2-2
v_gene: TRBV11-1
d_gene: TRBD1
CDR3aa: CASSLAPGQGPGELFF
CDR3nt: TGTGCCAGCAGCTTAGCTCCGGGACAGGGTCCCGGGGAGCTGTTTTTT

j_gene: TRBJ1-3
v_gene: TRBV5-6
d_gene: TRBD1
CDR3aa: CASSTTGAGNTIYF
CDR3nt: TGTGCCAGCAGCACTACAGGGGCTGGAAACACCATATATTTT

j_gene: TRBJ1-5
v_gene: TRBV18
d_gene: -
CDR3aa: CASSPPGLSNQPQHF
CDR3nt: TGTGCCAGCTCACCACCGGGACTTAGCAATCAGCCCCAGCATTTT

j_gene: TRBJ1-5
v_gene: TRBV6-2/TRBV6-3
d_gene: -
CDR3aa: CASRPRGEGDQPQHF
CDR3nt: TGTGCCAGCAGGCCTCGCGGGGAAGGAGATCAGCCCCAGCATTTT